This T cell receptor beta chain was found in a study of blood T cell repertoires in COVID-19 (dated by TCRdb to between 2020 and 2021). About the full investigation: Collaborator samples came from the United States, Italy and Spain and covered acute and convalescent phases of COVID-19. The prospective study material was composed of cDNA or gDNA derived from T cells, B-cell-depleted T cells, or PBMCs. Subjects who had been exposed to COVID-19, were actively infected with it, or had recovered from it provided the deeply sampled blood TCRbeta repertoires that made up the dataset. The repertoires were released in a freely available public database meant as a resource for research on the immune response to SARS-CoV-2. Samples were obtained from the ongoing ImmuneRACE study (first 160 participants) and from about 1,300 subjects provided by 6 global collaborators. A de-identified subject ID, COVID-19 status, age in years and sex were almost always included in the sample metadata. Where available, HLA class I and class II types were taken from metadata supplied by the sample provider and were not determined by assay-based typing.

TCRbeta CDR3 regions were amplified from genomic DNA by means of the immunoSEQ Assay, a bias-controlled multiplex PCR. Concerning the study's data processing: Within the assay, amplification of reference gene primers was used to estimate how many nucleated cells each sample contained. Sequence reads were collapsed and filtered to measure the absolute abundance of every unique TCRbeta CDR3 rearrangement. For each sample, productive Simpson clonality was calculated as the square root of Simpson's diversity index over productive rearrangements. The clones in this table, taken by TCRdb from immuneACCESS, are in-frame only. Not every clone is retained; where verified, under half of the shortfall comes from an unresolved V gene, and the cause of the rest is unknown. V, J and clone size derive from that table, while D and trimming were established from the DNA sequence. A total of approximately 210,000 clones appear in this sample, less than 90% of them only once. The ten largest clones add up to less than 20% of the sample.

A note on this clone: This clone's antigen is unknown. No much larger clone is present one base from it, and per-base qualities are unavailable.

The germline V gene yields SGHRS for CDR1 and YFSETQ for CDR2. V ends up 0 bases short and J 8 bases short, with an unmatched junction base count of 5. The CDR3 measures 14 amino acids from cysteine to phenylalanine. The only DNA kept is the CDR3, 42 bases in frame from the first base. Results and caveats for the whole study, not just this receptor: Clinical and demographic metadata were provided uncurated, with the amount varying by source and participant.

Each collaborating institution followed its own protocols to collect whole blood in K2EDTA tubes. For TCRbeta analysis, collaborators shipped samples as frozen whole blood, isolated PBMCs, or DNA extracted from either of those sample types. The chain links TRBV5-1 with TRBJ2-1; TRBD1 aligns with 7 central bases. The sequenced material came from peripheral blood. This receptor was taken from a human donor in a cohort sampled during active COVID-19. The CDR3 protein is CASSLVGRGYEQFF. The DNA reads TGCGCCAGCAGCTTGGTGGGCAGGGGGTATGAGCAGTTCTTC.